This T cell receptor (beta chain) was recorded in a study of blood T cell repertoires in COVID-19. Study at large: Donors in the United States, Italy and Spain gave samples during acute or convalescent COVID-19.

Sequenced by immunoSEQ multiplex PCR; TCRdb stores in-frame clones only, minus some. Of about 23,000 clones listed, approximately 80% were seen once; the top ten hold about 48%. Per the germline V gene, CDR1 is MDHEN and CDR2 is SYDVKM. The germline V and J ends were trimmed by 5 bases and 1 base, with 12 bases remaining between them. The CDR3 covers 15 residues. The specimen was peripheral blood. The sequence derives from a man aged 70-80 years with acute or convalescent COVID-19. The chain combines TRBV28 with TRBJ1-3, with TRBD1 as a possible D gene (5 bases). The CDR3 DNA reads TGTGCCAGCAGTGGGGGAGGGTCATCTGGAAACACCATATATTTT. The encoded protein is CASSGGGSSGNTIYF.